This T cell receptor beta chain was identified in a study of radiation and T cells in renal cell carcinoma. The overall study: Nephrectomy followed 15 Gy stereotactic body radiation by 4 weeks.

As to this clone: The antigen is not known.

The time point: blood 2 weeks post-SBRT. Treatment denoted: 15 Gy SBRT to primary tumor, nephrectomy 4 weeks later. Serial blood draws occurred at baseline and 2 and 4 weeks post-SBRT. Study conclusions and caveats: Top tumor clonotypes rose in blood 2 weeks post-radiation, then contracted. Baseline intratumoral clonotype presence is unknown without pretreatment biopsies.

Germline-derived CDR1 and CDR2 are SGHTA and FQGNSA. The V gene end was trimmed by 1 base and the J gene end by 12 bases; junction bases not matched to a gene: 4. This CDR3 contains 12 residues. Sequenced by immunoSEQ multiplex PCR; TCRdb stores in-frame clones only, minus some. Here the sample spans over 60,000 clones, 80% to 90% being singletons. This receptor was obtained from a woman between 45 and 65 years old with renal cell carcinoma. The chain links TRBV7-2 to TRBJ1-2; TRBD1 matches 8 bases. This specimen was blood, taken from a patient whose treatment included radiotherapy and nephrectomy. The CDR3 region is CASSLDGQGHTF. The DNA for the CDR3 is TGTGCCAGCAGCTTAGACGGACAGGGCCACACCTTC.